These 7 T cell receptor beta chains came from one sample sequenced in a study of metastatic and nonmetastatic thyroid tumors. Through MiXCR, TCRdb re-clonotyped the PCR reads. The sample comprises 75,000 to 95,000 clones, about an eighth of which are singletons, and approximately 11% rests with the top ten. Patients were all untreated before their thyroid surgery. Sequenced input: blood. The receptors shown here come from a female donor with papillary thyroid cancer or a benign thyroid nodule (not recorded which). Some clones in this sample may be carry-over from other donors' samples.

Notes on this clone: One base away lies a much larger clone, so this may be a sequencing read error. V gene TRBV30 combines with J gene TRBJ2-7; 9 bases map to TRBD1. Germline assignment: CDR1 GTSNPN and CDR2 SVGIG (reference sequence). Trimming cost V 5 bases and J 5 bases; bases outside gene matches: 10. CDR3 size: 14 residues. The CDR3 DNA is TGTGCCTGGGAAACCGGGACAGGGTGCAACGAGCAGTACTTC. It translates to CAWETGTGCNEQYF.

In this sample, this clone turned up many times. CDR3 bases: TGTGCCAGTACCCCAACAGGGAGTAACTACGAGCAGTACTTC. It specifies CASTPTGSNYEQYF. The V and J genes are TRBV19 and TRBJ2-7, with D maybe TRBD1 (6 bases). The CDR3 sequence is 14 residues long. Trimming took off 7 bases at V and 3 bases at J, with 16 bases between the two ends. From germline, CDR1 is LNHDA and CDR2 SQIVND (reference sequence). Based on the CDR3 plus reference TRBV19 and TRBJ2-7, the full variable domain is DGGITQSPKYLFRKEGQNVTLSCEQNLNHDAMYWYRQDPGQGLRLIYYSQIVNDFQKGDIAEGYSVSREKKESFPLTVTSAQKNPTAFYLCASTPTGSNYEQYFGPGTRLTVT.

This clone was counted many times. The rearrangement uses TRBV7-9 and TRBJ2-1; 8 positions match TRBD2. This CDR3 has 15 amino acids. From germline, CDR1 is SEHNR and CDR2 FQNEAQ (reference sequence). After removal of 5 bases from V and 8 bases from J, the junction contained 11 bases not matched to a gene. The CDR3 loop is CASSVTGRGFYEQFF. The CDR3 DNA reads TGTGCCAGCAGCGTTACCGGGAGGGGTTTTTATGAGCAGTTCTTC.

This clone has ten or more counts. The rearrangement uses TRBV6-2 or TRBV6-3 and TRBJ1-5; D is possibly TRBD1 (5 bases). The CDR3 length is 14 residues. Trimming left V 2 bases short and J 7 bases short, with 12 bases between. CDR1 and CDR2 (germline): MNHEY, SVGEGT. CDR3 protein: CASSYKDTAQPQHF. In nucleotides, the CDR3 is TGTGCCAGCAGTTACAAGGACACTGCCCAGCCCCAGCATTTT.

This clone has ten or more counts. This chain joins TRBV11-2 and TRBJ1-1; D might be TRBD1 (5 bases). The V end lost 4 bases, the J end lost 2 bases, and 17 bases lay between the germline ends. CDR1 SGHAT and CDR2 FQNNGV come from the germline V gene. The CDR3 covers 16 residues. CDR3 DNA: TGTGCCAGCAGCTCCAGCAGGAGAGGGGTTAACACTGAAGCTTTCTTT. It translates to CASSSSRRGVNTEAFF.

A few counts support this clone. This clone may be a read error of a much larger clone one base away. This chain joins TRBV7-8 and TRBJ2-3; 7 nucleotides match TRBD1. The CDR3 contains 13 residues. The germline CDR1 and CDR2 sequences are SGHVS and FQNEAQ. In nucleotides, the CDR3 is TGTGCCAGCAGCCGATACAGGGGAGATACGCGGTATTTT. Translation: CASSRYRGDTRYF.

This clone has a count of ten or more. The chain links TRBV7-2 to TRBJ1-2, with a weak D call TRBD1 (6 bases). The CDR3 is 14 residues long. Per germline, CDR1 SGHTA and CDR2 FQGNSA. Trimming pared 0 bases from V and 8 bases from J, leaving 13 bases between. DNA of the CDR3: TGTGCCAGCAGCTTAGCTACGGGGGCTGGCGGCTACACCTTC. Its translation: CASSLATGAGGYTF.